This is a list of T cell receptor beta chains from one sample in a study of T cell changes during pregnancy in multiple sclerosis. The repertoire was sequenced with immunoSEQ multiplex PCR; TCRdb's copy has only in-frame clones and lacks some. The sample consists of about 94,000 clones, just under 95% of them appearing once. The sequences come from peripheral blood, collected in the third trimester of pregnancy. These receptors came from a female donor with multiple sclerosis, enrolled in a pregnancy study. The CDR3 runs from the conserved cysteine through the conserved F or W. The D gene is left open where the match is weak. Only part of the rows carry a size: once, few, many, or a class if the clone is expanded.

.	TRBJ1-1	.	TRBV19	CASSIATEVEAFF	TGTGCCAGTAGTATAGCGACGGAGGTTGAGGCTTTCTTT
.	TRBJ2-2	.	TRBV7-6	CASSLWGRNGELFF	TGTGCCAGCAGCTTATGGGGGCGGAACGGGGAGCTGTTTTTT
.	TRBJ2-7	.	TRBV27	CASSFSRGRGSVYEQYF	TGTGCCAGCAGTTTCAGCAGGGGAAGGGGATCGGTCTACGAGCAGTACTTC
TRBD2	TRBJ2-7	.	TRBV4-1	CASSQERLAGTLSYEQYF	TGCGCCAGCAGCCAAGAGAGGCTAGCGGGGACTCTATCCTACGAGCAGTACTTC
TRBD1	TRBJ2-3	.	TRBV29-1	CSVEDGTATQYF	TGCAGCGTTGAAGATGGGACAGCCACGCAGTATTTT
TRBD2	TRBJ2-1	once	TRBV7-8	CASIFSGRADEQFF	TGTGCCAGCATCTTTAGCGGGAGGGCAGATGAGCAGTTCTTC
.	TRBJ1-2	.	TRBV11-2	CASSSPLNYGYTF	TGTGCCAGCAGCTCCCCTCTCAACTATGGCTACACCTTC
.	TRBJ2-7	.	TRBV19	CASSIARGHEQYF	TGTGCCAGTAGTATAGCCAGGGGCCACGAGCAGTACTTC
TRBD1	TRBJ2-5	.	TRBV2	CASSAGQGAWVGETQYF	TGTGCCAGCAGTGCCGGGCAGGGGGCTTGGGTTGGGGAGACCCAGTACTTC
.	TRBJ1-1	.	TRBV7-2	CASSLDSHTEAFF	TGTGCCAGCAGCTTAGACAGTCACACTGAAGCTTTCTTT
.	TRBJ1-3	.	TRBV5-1	CASSLGIGAGNTIYF	TGCGCCAGCAGCTTAGGAATAGGAGCTGGAAACACCATATATTTT
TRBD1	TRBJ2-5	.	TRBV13	CASSLSRDRVDSGVQETQYF	TGTGCCAGCAGCCTCTCCCGGGACAGGGTCGATTCAGGAGTTCAAGAGACCCAGTACTTC
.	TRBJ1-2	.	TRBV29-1	CSAAQGFYGYTF	TGCAGCGCTGCGCAGGGGTTCTATGGCTACACCTTC
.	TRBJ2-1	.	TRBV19	CASSDSFNEQFF	TGTGCCAGTAGTGACAGCTTCAATGAGCAGTTCTTC
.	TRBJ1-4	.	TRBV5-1	CASSSDISGEKLFF	TGCGCCAGCAGCTCAGACATCTCTGGGGAAAAACTGTTTTTT
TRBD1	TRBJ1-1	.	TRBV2	CASSLGQLNTEAFF	TGTGCCAGCAGTCTGGGACAGTTGAACACTGAAGCTTTCTTT
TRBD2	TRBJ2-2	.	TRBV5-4	CASSTRLAGGGELFF	TGTGCCAGCAGCACGCGACTAGCGGGTGGCGGGGAGCTGTTTTTT
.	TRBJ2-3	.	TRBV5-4	CASRQGARRDTQYF	TGTGCCAGCAGACAGGGTGCTCGGAGAGATACGCAGTATTTT
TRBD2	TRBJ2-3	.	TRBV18	CASSPIRGLAGRTDTQYF	TGTGCCAGCTCACCAATCAGAGGACTAGCGGGACGCACAGATACGCAGTATTTT
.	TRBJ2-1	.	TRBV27	CASSGPYNEQFF	TGTGCCAGCAGTGGCCCCTACAATGAGCAGTTCTTC
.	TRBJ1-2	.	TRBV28	CASMDSNYGYTF	TGTGCCAGCATGGACAGTAACTATGGCTACACCTTC
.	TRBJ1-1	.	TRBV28	CASSFGGGGMTEAFF	TGTGCCAGCAGTTTCGGTGGGGGGGGAATGACTGAAGCTTTCTTT
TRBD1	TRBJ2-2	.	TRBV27	CASSHTGGRELFF	TGTGCCAGCAGCCATACAGGGGGCCGGGAGCTGTTTTTT
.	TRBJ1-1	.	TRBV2	CASSESGWGNTEAFF	TGTGCCAGCAGTGAGTCGGGGTGGGGGAACACTGAAGCTTTCTTT
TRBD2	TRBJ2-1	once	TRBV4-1	CASSHPTSGTNNEQFF	TGCGCCAGCAGCCACCCGACTAGCGGCACTAACAATGAGCAGTTCTTC
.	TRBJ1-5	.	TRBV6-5	CASSLHAGESNQPQHF	TGTGCCAGCAGTTTGCATGCAGGGGAAAGCAATCAGCCCCAGCATTTT
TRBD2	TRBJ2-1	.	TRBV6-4	CASSALAGGNEQFF	TGTGCCAGCAGCGCACTAGCGGGAGGCAATGAGCAGTTCTTC
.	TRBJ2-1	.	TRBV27	CASIRGRFTGVNEQFF	TGTGCCTCCATAAGGGGAAGGTTCACGGGAGTCAATGAGCAGTTCTTC
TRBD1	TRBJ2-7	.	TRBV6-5	CASSLQGAPYEQYF	TGTGCCAGCAGTTTACAGGGGGCGCCGTACGAGCAGTACTTC
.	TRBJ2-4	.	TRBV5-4	CASTLPGERNIQYF	TGTGCCAGCACCCTTCCGGGGGAAAGGAACATTCAGTACTTC
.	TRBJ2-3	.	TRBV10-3	CATSGTGGTDTQYF	TGTGCCACCTCTGGGACGGGAGGCACAGATACGCAGTATTTT
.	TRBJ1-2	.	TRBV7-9	CASSLTAGNGYTF	TGTGCCAGCAGCCTTACGGCAGGGAATGGCTACACCTTC
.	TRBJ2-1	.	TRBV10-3	CATIPGAGLTNEQFF	TGTGCCACAATACCGGGTGCGGGCTTAACCAATGAGCAGTTCTTC
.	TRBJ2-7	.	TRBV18	CASSPRGQLSYEQYF	TGTGCCAGCTCACCACGCGGGCAGCTCTCCTACGAGCAGTACTTC
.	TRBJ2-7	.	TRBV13	CASSGRDSGAFDEQYF	TGTGCCAGCAGCGGCAGGGACTCCGGGGCGTTCGACGAGCAGTACTTC
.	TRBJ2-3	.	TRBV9	CASSSNGPDTQYF	TGTGCCAGCAGCTCGAATGGGCCAGATACGCAGTATTTT
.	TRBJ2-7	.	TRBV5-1	CASRYGQSYEQYF	TGCGCCAGCAGGTATGGACAGTCCTACGAGCAGTACTTC
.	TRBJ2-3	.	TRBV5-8	CASSLVGRIGTDTQYF	TGTGCCAGCAGCTTGGTGGGGAGGATAGGCACAGATACGCAGTATTTT
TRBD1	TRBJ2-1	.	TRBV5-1	CASSFTGTGNSEQFF	TGCGCCAGCAGCTTCACCGGGACAGGGAACAGTGAGCAGTTCTTC
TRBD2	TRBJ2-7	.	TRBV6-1	CASSDRSGAYEQYF	TGTGCCAGCAGTGATCGCAGCGGGGCCTACGAGCAGTACTTC
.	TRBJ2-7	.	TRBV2	CASSDRASYEQYF	TGTGCCAGCAGTGACAGGGCCTCCTACGAGCAGTACTTC
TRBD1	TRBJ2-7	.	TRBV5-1	CASTLDRESYEQYF	TGCGCCAGCACCCTCGACAGGGAGTCCTACGAGCAGTACTTC
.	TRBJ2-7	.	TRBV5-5	CASSLAAIQGVEQYF	TGTGCCAGCAGCTTGGCAGCTATCCAAGGAGTCGAGCAGTACTTC
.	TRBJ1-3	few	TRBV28	CASSFNSGNTIYF	TGTGCCAGCAGTTTTAACTCTGGAAACACCATATATTTT
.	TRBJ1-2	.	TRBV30	CASPGAVSHGYTF	TGTGCCTCCCCTGGGGCCGTCAGCCATGGCTACACCTTC
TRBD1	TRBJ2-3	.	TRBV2	CASMGQGASDTQYF	TGTGCCAGCATGGGACAGGGGGCCTCAGATACGCAGTATTTT
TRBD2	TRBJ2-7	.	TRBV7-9	CASSLTSGTYEQYF	TGTGCCAGCAGCTTAACTAGCGGAACCTACGAGCAGTACTTC
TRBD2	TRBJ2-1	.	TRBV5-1	CASSPGLASNEQFF	TGCGCCAGCAGCCCGGGACTAGCGAGCAATGAGCAGTTCTTC
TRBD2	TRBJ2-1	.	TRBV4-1	CASSQERRSSGSSYNEQFF	TGCGCCAGCAGCCAAGAGAGGCGTTCTAGCGGGAGCTCCTACAATGAGCAGTTCTTC
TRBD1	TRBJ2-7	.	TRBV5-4	CASSLGTGGGEQYF	TGTGCCAGCAGCTTGGGGACAGGGGGAGGCGAGCAGTACTTC
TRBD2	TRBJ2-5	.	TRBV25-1	CASRGDPGLGVETQYF	TGTGCCAGCAGGGGGGATCCGGGACTAGGAGTTGAGACCCAGTACTTC
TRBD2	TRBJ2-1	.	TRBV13	CASSFRTSANNEQFF	TGTGCCAGCAGCTTCCGGACTAGCGCAAACAATGAGCAGTTCTTC
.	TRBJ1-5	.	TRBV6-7	CASNPLQGLQPQHF	TGTGCCAGCAACCCCCTTCAGGGCTTGCAGCCCCAGCATTTT
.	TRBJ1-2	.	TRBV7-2	CASSLEIETGYGYTF	TGTGCCAGCAGCTTAGAAATCGAAACCGGCTATGGCTACACCTTC
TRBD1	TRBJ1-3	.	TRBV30	CAWSFNRGGNTIYF	TGTGCCTGGAGTTTTAACAGGGGAGGAAACACCATATATTTT
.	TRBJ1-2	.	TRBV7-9	CASSFSLVEGMYGYTF	TGTGCCAGCAGCTTCTCCCTGGTGGAGGGAATGTATGGCTACACCTTC
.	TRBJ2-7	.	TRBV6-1	CASSEIQNQYF	TGTGCCAGCAGTGAGATACAGAATCAGTACTTC
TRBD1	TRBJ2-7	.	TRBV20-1	CSAMTGYEQYF	TGCAGTGCTATGACAGGGTACGAGCAGTACTTC
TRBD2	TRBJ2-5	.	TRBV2	CASRPGTSKETQYF	TGTGCCAGCAGACCCGGGACTAGCAAGGAGACCCAGTACTTC